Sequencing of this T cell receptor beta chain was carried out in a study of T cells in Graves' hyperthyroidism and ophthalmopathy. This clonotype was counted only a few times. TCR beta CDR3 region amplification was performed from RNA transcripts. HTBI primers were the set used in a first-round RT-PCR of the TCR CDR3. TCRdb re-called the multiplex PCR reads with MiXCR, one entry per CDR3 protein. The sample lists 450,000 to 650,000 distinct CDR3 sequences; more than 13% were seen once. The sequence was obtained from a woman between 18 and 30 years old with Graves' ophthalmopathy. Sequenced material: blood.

The CDR3: CASSYSGSENTGELFF. CDR3 sequence (DNA): TGTGCCAGCAGTTACAGCGGGAGTGAGAACACCGGGGAGCTGTTTTTT. The chain links TRBV6-5 to TRBJ2-2; 8 positions match TRBD2. This CDR3 spans 16 amino acids. V dropped 2 bases and J dropped 1; count of bases not matched to a gene: 3. Germline V gene lookup returns CDR1 MNHEY and CDR2 SVGAGI.